These 20 T cell receptor beta chains originate from one sample sequenced in a study of T cells in Graves' hyperthyroidism and ophthalmopathy. The investigators amplified TCR beta CDR3 regions from RNA transcripts. TCR CDR3 underwent first-round RT-PCR with the HTBI primer set. TCRdb re-called the multiplex PCR reads through MiXCR, storing one row per CDR3 protein. The table records about half a million distinct CDR3 sequences, about 20% of them present only once. Sequenced material: blood. The origin of the receptors is a man between 40 and 49 years old with Graves' ophthalmopathy.

In this sample, this clonotype turned up many times. The CDR3 loop is CASSPLIGSGQVEAFF. CDR3 nucleotides: TGTGCCAGCTCACCACTCATTGGATCAGGGCAGGTTGAAGCTTTCTTT. V usage is TRBV18 and J usage is TRBJ1-1, with D perhaps matching TRBD1 (5 bases). V was trimmed by 1 base and J by 7 bases, leaving 19 bases between them. Per germline, CDR1 KGHSH and CDR2 LQKENI. The CDR3 has 16 residues.

A few counts support this clonotype. J is TRBJ2-7 and V is TRBV4-3; 7 bases align to TRBD2. There are 17 residues in the CDR3. The V and J ends lost 0 bases and 6 bases, in that order; junction bases with no gene match: 14. Germline CDR1 and CDR2: LGHNA and YSLEER. The CDR3 loop is CASSQDVSGMSRFEQYF. The CDR3 DNA is TGCGCCAGCAGCCAAGACGTGAGCGGGATGAGTCGCTTCGAGCAGTACTTC.

On this clonotype: Since a much larger clone is just one base distant, this may be a read error. V usage is TRBV6-5 and J usage is TRBJ2-7; 10 bases align to TRBD2. Germline V gene data show CDR1 as MNHEY and CDR2 as SVGAGI. This CDR3 contains 16 residues. Here the CDR3 reads CASSYQPSGRTYEKYF. The CDR3 bases are TGTGCCAGCAGTTACCAGCCTAGCGGGAGAACCTACGAGAAGTACTTC.

There are many counts of this clonotype. The chain recombines TRBV9 with TRBJ2-3; 7 positions agree with TRBD2. This CDR3 comprises 16 residues. The germline gives CDR1 SGDLS, CDR2 YYNGEE. The ends lost 3 bases at V and 0 bases at J; junction bases unmatched: 7. Here the CDR3 DNA reads TGTGCCAGCAGCGCTCCGAGCGGGGTCAGCACAGATACGCAGTATTTT. It codes for CASSAPSGVSTDTQYF.

The chain carries TRBV2 and TRBJ2-3; the match to TRBD2 covers 9 bases. Trimming took 9 bases from V and 5 from J; bases not matched to a gene: 12. The CDR3 has 15 amino acids. The germline gives CDR1 SNHLY, CDR2 FYNNEI. The CDR3 is CARPVSGSLGDTQYF. CDR3 sequence (DNA): TGTGCCAGACCGGTTAGCGGGAGTTTAGGAGATACGCAGTATTTT.

The chain has TRBV7-3 and TRBJ2-2; D not resolved. The CDR3 is made up of 13 amino acids. Germline V gene data show CDR1 as SGHTA and CDR2 as FQGTGA. Trimming removed 3 bases at V and 6 bases at J, with 8 bases between. The CDR3 DNA is TGTGCCAGCAGCTTTTCCCCCCCCGGGGAGCTGTTTTTT. Its protein is CASSFSPPGELFF.

This clonotype was detected many times. J is TRBJ2-3 and V is TRBV20-1; TRBD2 matches 9 bases. CDR1 and CDR2 (germline): DFQATT, SNEGSKA (reference sequence). The V and J ends lost 6 bases and 1 base, in that order; junction bases with no gene match: 14. The CDR3 has 17 amino acids. CDR3 loop: CSAYPPSGVGGTDTQYF. In DNA, the CDR3 is TGCAGTGCCTATCCGCCTAGCGGGGTGGGAGGCACAGATACGCAGTATTTT.

This clonotype was detected only a few times. The chain has TRBV14 and TRBJ2-5; a weak D match, TRBD1 (6 bases). CDR1 SGHDN and CDR2 FVKESK come from the germline V gene. Trimming cost V 4 bases and J 4 bases, with 16 bases left between them. This CDR3 comprises 15 residues. DNA of the CDR3: TGTGCCAGCAGCCGCACTGGGGGCACGGGAGAGACCCAGTACTTC. Translating gives CASSRTGGTGETQYF.

This chain joins TRBV27 and TRBJ1-4, with 8 bases fitting TRBD1. Per the germline V gene, CDR1 is MNHEY and CDR2 is SMNVEV (reference sequence). This CDR3 is built from 12 residues. V shed 3 bases and J 10 bases; nucleotides not matched to a gene: 1. The CDR3 nucleotides read TGTGCCAGCAGTTTGACAGGGGTAAAACTGTTTTTT. It codes for CASSLTGVKLFF.

This clonotype was seen repeatedly, ten times or more. The chain couples TRBV2 to TRBJ1-5; a possible D gene is TRBD1 (5 bases). V was trimmed by 7 bases and J by 4 bases, leaving 23 bases between them. The CDR3 is 17 amino acids. CDR1 SNHLY and CDR2 FYNNEI come from the germline V gene. CDR3: CASTTSSWGSINQPQHF. CDR3 nucleotides: TGTGCCAGCACCACTTCCTCATGGGGCAGTATAAATCAGCCCCAGCATTTT. Variable domain in full (rest from reference TRBV2 and TRBJ1-5): EPEVTQTPSHQVTQMGQEVILRCVPISNHLYFYWYRQILGQKVEFLVSFYNNEISEKSEIFDDQFSVERPDGSNFTLKIRSTKLEDSAMYFCASTTSSWGSINQPQHFGDGTRLSIL.

CDR3 protein: CASSPEGGNTIYF. The CDR3, as DNA: TGTGCCAGCTCACCGGAAGGGGGAAACACCATATATTTT. The rearrangement joins TRBV18 to TRBJ1-3, with unresolved D. In germline, CDR1 is KGHSH, CDR2 LQKENI. The CDR3 is 13 amino acids. Trimming stripped 3 bases from V and 4 bases from J, with 7 bases between.

This CDR3 reads CASRLPRDYGYTF. CDR3 sequence (DNA): TGTGCCAGTAGGCTTCCGAGAGACTATGGCTACACCTTC. The chain is built from TRBV19 and TRBJ1-2; D uncertain. The V gene's germline CDR1 is LNHDA and CDR2 SQIVND (reference sequence). This CDR3 is 13 amino acids long. The V and J ends lost 6 bases and 3 bases respectively, with 11 bases between them.

The J gene is TRBJ1-2, the V gene TRBV28, with TRBD1 identical over 8 bases. The germline V gene encodes CDR1 MDHEN and CDR2 SYDVKM. V lost 5 bases to trimming and J lost 3 bases; unmatched junction nucleotides: 2. The CDR3 runs 13 residues. In nucleotides, the CDR3 is TGTGCCAGCAGTCCAGGGGGCCACTATGGCTACACCTTC. It yields the protein CASSPGGHYGYTF.

The V gene is TRBV12-3 or TRBV12-4, the J gene TRBJ2-7; D gene unclear. This CDR3 contains 9 residues. V lost 7 bases and J 6 bases, leaving 4 bases between the germline ends. The CDR3 sequence is CASIPEQYF. The CDR3 nucleotides read TGTGCCAGCATCCCCGAGCAGTACTTC.

This clonotype was counted many times. The chain joins TRBV6-1 to TRBJ2-1; 16 bases match TRBD2. This CDR3 contains 15 residues. From germline, CDR1 is MNHNS and CDR2 SASEGT. V shed 4 bases and J 10 bases; nucleotides not matched to a gene: 4. The CDR3 sequence is CASSGGLAGGREQFF. The CDR3 nucleotides are TGTGCCAGCAGTGGGGGACTAGCGGGGGGGCGGGAGCAGTTCTTC.

This clonotype was seen ten or more times. V gene TRBV6-1 combines with J gene TRBJ2-7; 9 nucleotides align to TRBD1. The V segment lost 6 bases and the J segment 3 bases; nucleotides outside the gene matches: 9. Germline lookup yields CDR1 MNHNS and CDR2 SASEGT. This CDR3 spans 15 amino acids. The chain's CDR3 is CASSASGTGLYEQYF. The CDR3 coding sequence is TGTGCCAGCAGCGCCTCCGGGACAGGGCTCTACGAGCAGTACTTC.

The chain employs TRBV10-3 and TRBJ1-2, with 8 bases fitting TRBD1. Looked up from germline, CDR1 is ENHRY and CDR2 is SYGVKD. The CDR3 is 16 amino acids. With V trimmed by 0 bases and J by 4 bases, 7 bases remained unmatched. The CDR3: CAISESNRQGSYGYTF. CDR3 nucleotides: TGTGCCATCAGTGAGTCTAACCGACAGGGGAGCTATGGCTACACCTTC.

This clonotype showed up just a few times. A much larger clone sits a single nucleotide away, making a read error possible. The rearrangement joins TRBV3-1 to TRBJ2-3; 7 bases fit TRBD2. The CDR3 length is 15 residues. Germline loops: CDR1 LGHDT, CDR2 YNNKEL (reference sequence). The CDR3 DNA reads as TGTGCCAGCAGCCGCGGAGCGACTAGCACAGGTACGCAGTATTTT. Translated: CASSRGATSTGTQYF.

This clonotype was detected only a few times. The chain uses TRBV11-2 and TRBJ1-3; D not resolved. Germline CDR1 SGHAT, CDR2 FQNNGV. The length of the CDR3 is 15 residues. V lost 1 base to trimming and J lost 4 bases, with 11 bases between them. CDR3 sequence reads: CASSLGRQIGNTIYF. The CDR3 nucleotides read TGTGCCAGCAGCTTAGGCCGGCAGATCGGAAACACCATATATTTT.

In regard to this clonotype: One junction end does not reproduce the germline sequence, and a read error may be involved. V is TRBV11-2 and J is TRBJ2-7; D is undetermined. The germline V gene encodes CDR1 SGHAT and CDR2 FQNNGV. This CDR3 has 13 amino acids. The CDR3 nucleotides are TGTGCCAGCAGCTTAGCCAGATACTACGAGCAGCACTTC. Translation: CASSLARYYEQHF.